This TCR beta chain was sequenced for a study of blood T cells in healthy people across ages. V dropped 5 bases and J dropped 2; count of bases not matched to a gene: 4. The CDR3 totals 14 residues. Germline assignment: CDR1 DFQATT and CDR2 SNEGSKA (reference sequence). The second PCR ran about 7 to 12 cycles with a sample-barcoded 5' primer and J-beta primers. TCRdb reprocessed the 5' RACE reads with MiXCR, giving one entry per CDR3 protein. The sample comprises over a million distinct CDR3 sequences, 42% of which are singletons, and roughly 8.2% rests with the top ten. This chain links TRBV20-1 with TRBJ2-1; 9 bases map to TRBD2. Sequences were obtained from blood. The clonotype originates from a woman aged 18-35 years in good health. CDR3 sequence reads: CSAGREGTYNEQFF. CDR3 in DNA: TGCAGTGCTGGGCGGGAGGGAACCTACAATGAGCAGTTCTTC.